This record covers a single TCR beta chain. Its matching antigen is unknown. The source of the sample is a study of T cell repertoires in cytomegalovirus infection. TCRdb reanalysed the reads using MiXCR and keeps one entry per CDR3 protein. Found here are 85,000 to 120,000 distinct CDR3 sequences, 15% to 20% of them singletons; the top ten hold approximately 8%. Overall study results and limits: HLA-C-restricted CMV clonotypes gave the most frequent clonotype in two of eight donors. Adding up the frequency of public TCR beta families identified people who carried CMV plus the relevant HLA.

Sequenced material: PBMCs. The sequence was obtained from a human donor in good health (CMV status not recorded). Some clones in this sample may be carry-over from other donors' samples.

CDR3 region: CASRYSRQGSLEQYF. The DNA of the CDR3 is TGTGCCAGCAGGTACTCAAGACAGGGCTCCCTCGAGCAGTACTTC. The gene calls are TRBV28 and TRBJ2-7, with 7 positions matching TRBD1. V shed 6 bases, J shed 6 bases, and the junction held 14 bases outside the gene matches. Germline lookup yields CDR1 MDHEN and CDR2 SYDVKM. The CDR3 has 15 residues.